These 12 T cell receptor beta chains were all obtained from the same sample, sequenced in a study of blood T cells in healthy people across ages (dated by TCRdb to 2014 to 2015). Library preparation used 5' RACE. The run used an Illumina HiSeq 2500. The second PCR ran for roughly 7 to 12 cycles and used a J-beta primer mix along with a sample-barcoded 5' primer. TCRdb trimmed the raw reads at Q25, called clones with MiXCR and kept productive beta chains. Rows merge per CDR3 protein into single entries with the most common DNA and genes. Here the sample has hundreds of thousands of distinct CDR3 sequences; over 40% occur a single time. Of the sample, about 32% falls within the top ten clones. Sequences were obtained from blood. Every receptor here comes from a man older than 75 in good health.

This clonotype turned up a few times. The rearrangement uses TRBV7-6 and TRBJ2-5; TRBD2 agrees at 7 bases. The V and J ends lost 2 bases and 4 bases, in that order; junction bases with no gene match: 4. There are 14 residues in the CDR3. CDR1 SGHVS and CDR2 FNYEAQ come from the germline V gene. CDR3 sequence reads: CASSLYPGGETQYF. The CDR3 DNA follows: TGTGCCAGCAGCTTATACCCGGGGGGAGAGACCCAGTACTTC.

In its sample, this clonotype was seen many times. For the CDR3, the DNA is TGTGCCAGCACCCCCTCCGGGGGGCGAATCTCCTACGAGCAGTACTTC. This gives the protein CASTPSGGRISYEQYF. The rearrangement joins TRBV6-5 to TRBJ2-7; perhaps TRBD2 as D (7 bases). The V end was cut by 7 bases, the J end by 0 bases, with 19 bases between. Germline V gene data show CDR1 as MNHEY and CDR2 as SVGAGI. This CDR3 has 16 amino acids.

This clonotype was counted only a few times. The chain recombines TRBV4-1 with TRBJ2-3, with D possibly matching TRBD1 (6 bases). This CDR3 is 14 amino acids long. CDR1 and CDR2 from the germline V gene are MGHRA and YSYEKL. Trimming removed 3 bases at V and 5 bases at J, with 12 bases between. The DNA of the CDR3 is TGCGCCAGCAGCCAGAGAACAGGGCAAGATACGCAGTATTTT. Translated, it gives CASSQRTGQDTQYF.

The count of this clonotype is one. The chain is built from TRBV20-1 and TRBJ1-5; D is unclear. CDR3 length: 12 amino acids. The ends were cut back, 6 bases at V and 1 base at J, with 7 bases in the middle. CDR1 is DFQATT, CDR2 SNEGSKA, per germline (reference sequence). In DNA form, the CDR3 reads TGCAGTGCCTCCGGGAGCAATCAGCCCCAGCATTTT. Translated, it gives CSASGSNQPQHF.

The rearrangement joins TRBV6-6 to TRBJ2-7, with TRBD2 matching 7 bases. V shed 2 bases and J 0 bases; nucleotides not matched to a gene: 1. This CDR3 has 14 amino acids. CDR1 MNHNY and CDR2 SVGAGI come from the germline V gene (reference sequence). CDR3: CASSYTSVSYEQYF. In DNA, the CDR3 is TGTGCCAGCAGTTACACTAGCGTCTCCTACGAGCAGTACTTC.

This sequence joins TRBV20-1 and TRBJ1-1; maybe TRBD1 (5 bases). The CDR3 consists of 12 residues. Germline V gives CDR1 DFQATT, CDR2 SNEGSKA (reference sequence). Trimming removed 3 bases at V and 3 bases at J, with 8 bases between. The CDR3: CSASGGYTEAFF. CDR3 DNA: TGCAGTGCTAGTGGGGGGTACACTGAAGCTTTCTTT.

This clonotype was recorded a few times. The gene calls are TRBV12-3 or TRBV12-4 and TRBJ2-7; D may be TRBD1 or TRBD2 (5 bases each). The germline V and J ends were trimmed by 7 bases and 5 bases, with 21 bases remaining between them. The CDR3 is 15 amino acids. Written as DNA, the CDR3 is TGTGCCAGCACCACCCGGGCGCAGGGAGTACACGAGCAGTACTTC. Its translation is CASTTRAQGVHEQYF.

The chain employs TRBV28 and TRBJ2-1; D gene uncertain. The CDR3 spans 14 residues. Germline lookup yields CDR1 MDHEN and CDR2 SYDVKM. Trimming cost V 2 bases and J 4 bases, with 9 bases left between them. CDR3: CASSLKRVYNEQFF. The CDR3 bases are TGTGCCAGCAGTTTAAAACGGGTGTACAATGAGCAGTTCTTC.

The gene calls are TRBV11-2 and TRBJ2-3, with D perhaps TRBD1 or TRBD2 (5 bases each). CDR3 size: 13 residues. CDR1 is SGHAT and CDR2 is FQNNGV in the germline V gene. V lost 4 bases and J lost 10, with 15 bases in between. The CDR3 loop reads CASSSSRGIAQYF. CDR3 sequence (DNA): TGTGCCAGCAGCTCCTCGAGGGGCATCGCGCAGTATTTT.

The chain recombines TRBV11-3 with TRBJ2-1; 8 nucleotides line up with TRBD2. The CDR3 is 16 residues long. Trimming at V came to 4 bases and at J to 2 bases, leaving 7 bases not matched to a gene. Per germline, CDR1 SGHNT and CDR2 YENEEA. The CDR3 spells CASSSGGRGAYNEQFF. CDR3 nucleotides: TGTGCCAGCAGCTCCGGTGGGCGGGGGGCCTACAATGAGCAGTTCTTC.

This clonotype occurred a few times. The rearrangement joins TRBV12-3 or TRBV12-4 to TRBJ1-6, with 8 bases fitting TRBD1. The V and J ends lost 5 bases and 9 bases, in that order; junction bases with no gene match: 18. There are 18 residues in the CDR3. This chain's CDR3 is CASSLPTRGQVRISPLHF. The CDR3 nucleotides read TGTGCCAGCAGTCTACCCACCCGGGGACAGGTCAGGATTTCACCCCTCCACTTT.

V and J are TRBV14 and TRBJ2-1, with TRBD1 identical over 8 bases. The J call could be wrong; TRBJ2-7 is a better fit for the DNA end. The CDR3 runs to 17 residues. Per germline, CDR1 SGHDN and CDR2 FVKESK. CDR3 residues: CASSQGSGTGSYNEQYF. In DNA, the CDR3 is TGTGCCAGCAGCCAAGGTTCCGGGACAGGCTCCTACAATGAGCAGTACTTC.